One sample yielded the 15 T cell receptor beta chains listed below, sequenced in a study of T cells expressing NK-cell markers. From its re-call of the 5' RACE reads, TCRdb lists each CDR3 protein once, without DNA. Recorded for this sample: 400,000 to 450,000 distinct CDR3 sequences. What was sequenced was blood T cells: a sorted CD56 or NKG2C T cell subset, CD4+ or CD8+ T cells, or bulk PBMC T cells (not recorded which). The source of these receptors is a woman between 18 and 70 years old in good health.

The gene calls are TRBV27 and TRBJ2-1; absent DNA, TCRdb's TRBD2 call cannot be checked. The CDR3 is 17 residues long. CDR1 and CDR2 (germline): MNHEY, SMNVEV (reference sequence). CDR3: CASSFPRLAGKVDEQFF.

The J gene is TRBJ2-3, the V gene TRBV20-1; the TCRdb call, TRBD1, lacks DNA for checking. This CDR3 has 15 amino acids. From germline, CDR1 is DFQATT and CDR2 SNEGSKA (reference sequence). CDR3 in amino acids: CSARGAEGGTDTQYF.

The V gene is TRBV5-6, the J gene TRBJ2-5; TCRdb designates TRBD1, a call that cannot be tested without DNA. This CDR3 is 14 amino acids long. The germline V gene has CDR1 SGHDT and CDR2 YYEEEE. The CDR3 is CASSPPSGGKTQYF.

The chain has TRBV5-5 and TRBJ1-5; the TRBD1 assignment by TCRdb is unverifiable without DNA. The CDR3 sequence is 15 residues long. Germline V gives CDR1 SGHKS, CDR2 YYEKEE (reference sequence). The CDR3 loop reads CASSLGTGGVQPQHF.

The chain links TRBV20-1 to TRBJ2-3; as DNA is missing, the TRBD1 call by TCRdb cannot be tested. The CDR3 covers 14 residues. The germline V gene has CDR1 DFQATT and CDR2 SNEGSKA (reference sequence). CDR3 region: CSGATGAGRDTQYF.

The genes are TRBV5-1 and TRBJ1-1; the D gene TCRdb calls, TRBD1, cannot be checked with no DNA. CDR1 is SGHRS, CDR2 YFSETQ, per germline. The length of the CDR3 is 14 residues. The CDR3 is CASATGLWVTEAFF.

The CDR3: CASSYLGPAGETQYF. This sequence joins TRBV6-2 or TRBV6-3 and TRBJ2-5; TCRdb designates TRBD2, a call that cannot be tested without DNA. The length of the CDR3 is 15 residues. Looked up from germline, CDR1 is MNHEY and CDR2 is SVGEGT.

This chain joins TRBV20-1 and TRBJ1-5. Germline CDR1 DFQATT, CDR2 SNEGSKA (reference sequence). This CDR3 has 12 amino acids. The CDR3 loop reads CSASPTNQPQHF.

The J gene is TRBJ2-1, the V gene TRBV7-2. In germline, CDR1 is SGHTA, CDR2 FQGNSA. CDR3 length: 11 residues. The CDR3 here is CASSFGIEQFF.

The chain recombines TRBV21-1 with TRBJ2-1; lacking DNA, the TRBD2 call made by TCRdb goes unchecked. TRBV21-1 is termed a pseudogene. The CDR3 length is 19 residues. The CDR3: CASSGLAGGPIGPYNEQFF.

The rearrangement links TRBV15 to TRBJ2-7. CDR1 is LNHNV and CDR2 is YYDKDF in the germline V gene (reference sequence). The CDR3 is 15 amino acids. CDR3 sequence: CATSRDFAVAYEQYF.

This chain connects TRBV10-3 to TRBJ1-5. The germline gives CDR1 ENHRY, CDR2 SYGVKD. The CDR3 runs 15 residues. The CDR3 loop reads CAISDPTGSNQPQHF.

The chain employs TRBV20-1 and TRBJ2-7; TCRdb's D gene call, TRBD2, goes unchecked for lack of DNA. The germline V gene encodes CDR1 DFQATT and CDR2 SNEGSKA (reference sequence). There are 15 residues in the CDR3. The CDR3 sequence is CSARGLLAGGYEQYF.

Here the CDR3 reads CASSGQEAYGYTF. The rearrangement links TRBV2 to TRBJ1-2. The CDR3 extends over 13 amino acids. Germline values: CDR1 SNHLY, CDR2 FYNNEI.

The V gene is TRBV7-6, the J gene TRBJ2-1; the D call from TCRdb, TRBD2, cannot be confirmed without DNA. Germline V gives CDR1 SGHVS, CDR2 FNYEAQ. This CDR3 region has 17 residues. CDR3 sequence: CASSLASASGNYNEQFF.